This paragraph covers one T cell receptor beta chain sequence. Its specificity is unknown. Researchers used the Oncomine TCR Beta short-read assay to sequence DNA from cultured CD4+ T cells. Researchers extracted genomic DNA from CD4+ T cells that had been cultured. TCRdb re-called the PCR reads through MiXCR, storing one row per CDR3 protein. The repertoire includes more than 12,000 distinct CDR3 sequences, about 53% of them detected once, and about 4.2% sits in the top ten. This specimen comes from a study of vaccination and CD4 T cells after COVID-19. Study-wide findings and caveats: For SARS-CoV-2-reactive clonotypes, the median went from roughly 21 to 40, a nonsignificant increase.

The CDR3 spans 13 residues. Germline CDR1 and CDR2: SGDLS and YYNGEE. V shed 4 bases, J shed 4 bases, and the junction held 3 bases outside the gene matches. The treatment was: roughly nine-day PBMC culture with coronavirus spike peptide pools or control peptides (ViraFEST assay). Via ViraFEST, peptide pools expanded antigen-specific T cells before TCR sequencing. At days 3 and 7, half the medium was exchanged for fresh IL-2 medium. The clonotype originates from a human donor who had recovered from COVID-19. The chain joins TRBV9 to TRBJ1-1, with 8 bases identical to TRBD1. The sample was CD4+ T cells from blood, cultured in vitro, taken before SARS-CoV-2 vaccination. The CDR3 nucleotides read TGTGCCAGCAGCTTCGGACAGGGCACTGAAGCTTTCTTT. Its protein product is CASSFGQGTEAFF.